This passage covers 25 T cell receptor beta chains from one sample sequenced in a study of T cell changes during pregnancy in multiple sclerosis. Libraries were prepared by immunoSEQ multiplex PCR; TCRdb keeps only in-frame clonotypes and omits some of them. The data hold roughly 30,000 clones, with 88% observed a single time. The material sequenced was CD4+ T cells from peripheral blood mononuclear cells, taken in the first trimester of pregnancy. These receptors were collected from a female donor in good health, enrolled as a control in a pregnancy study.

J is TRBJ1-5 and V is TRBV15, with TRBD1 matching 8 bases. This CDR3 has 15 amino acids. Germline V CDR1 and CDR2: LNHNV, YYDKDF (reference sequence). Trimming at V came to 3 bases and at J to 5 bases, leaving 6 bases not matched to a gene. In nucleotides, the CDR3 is TGTGCCACCAGCAGGGGACAGGCCCACTATCAGCCCCAGCATTTT. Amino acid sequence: CATSRGQAHYQPQHF.

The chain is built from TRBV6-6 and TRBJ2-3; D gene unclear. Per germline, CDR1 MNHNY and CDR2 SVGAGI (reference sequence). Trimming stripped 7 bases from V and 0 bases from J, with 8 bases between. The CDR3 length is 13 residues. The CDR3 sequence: CASTAGSTDTQYF. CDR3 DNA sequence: TGTGCCAGCACGGCCGGGAGCACAGATACGCAGTATTTT.

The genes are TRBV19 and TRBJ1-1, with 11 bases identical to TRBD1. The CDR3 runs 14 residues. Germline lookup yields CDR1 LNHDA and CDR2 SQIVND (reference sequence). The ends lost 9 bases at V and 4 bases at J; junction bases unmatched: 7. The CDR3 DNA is TGTGCCAGCCGGACAGGGGGCAAGGGCACTGAAGCTTTCTTT. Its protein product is CASRTGGKGTEAFF.

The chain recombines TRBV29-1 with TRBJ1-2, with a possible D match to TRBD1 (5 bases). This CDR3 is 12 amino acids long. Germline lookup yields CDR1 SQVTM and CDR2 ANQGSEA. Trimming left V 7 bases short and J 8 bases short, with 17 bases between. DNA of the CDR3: TGCAGCGCCGGAGGGTTTGGGACGGGCTACACCTTC. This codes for CSAGGFGTGYTF.

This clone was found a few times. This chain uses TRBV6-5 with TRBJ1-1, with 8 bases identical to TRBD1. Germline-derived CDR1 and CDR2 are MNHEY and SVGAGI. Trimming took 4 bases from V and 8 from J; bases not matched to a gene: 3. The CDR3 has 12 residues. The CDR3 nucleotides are TGTGCCAGCAGTTGGACAGGGTCGGAAGCTTTCTTT. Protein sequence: CASSWTGSEAFF.

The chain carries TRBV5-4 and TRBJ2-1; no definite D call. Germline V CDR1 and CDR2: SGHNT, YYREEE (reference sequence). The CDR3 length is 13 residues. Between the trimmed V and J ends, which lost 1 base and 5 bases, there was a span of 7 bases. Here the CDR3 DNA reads TGTGCCAGCAGCTTGACAGATAACAATGAGCAGTTCTTC. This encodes CASSLTDNNEQFF.

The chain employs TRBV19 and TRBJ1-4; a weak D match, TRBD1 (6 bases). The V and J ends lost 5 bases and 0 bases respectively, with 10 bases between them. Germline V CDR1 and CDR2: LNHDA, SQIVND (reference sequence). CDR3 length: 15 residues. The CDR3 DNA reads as TGTGCCAGTAGTGCGCGACAGGCAACTAATGAAAAACTGTTTTTT. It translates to CASSARQATNEKLFF.

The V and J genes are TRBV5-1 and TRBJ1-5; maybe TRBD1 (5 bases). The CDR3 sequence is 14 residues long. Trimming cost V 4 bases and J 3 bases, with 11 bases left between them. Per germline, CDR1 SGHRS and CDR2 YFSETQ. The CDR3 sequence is CASSPGSVNQPQHF. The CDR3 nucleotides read TGCGCCAGCAGCCCAGGGTCTGTCAATCAGCCCCAGCATTTT.

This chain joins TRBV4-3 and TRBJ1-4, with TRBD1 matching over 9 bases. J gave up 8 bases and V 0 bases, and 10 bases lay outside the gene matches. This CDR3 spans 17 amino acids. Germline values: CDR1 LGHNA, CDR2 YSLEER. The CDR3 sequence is CASSQDLPGGQGEKLFF. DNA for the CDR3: TGCGCCAGCAGCCAAGATCTGCCCGGGGGACAGGGAGAAAAACTGTTTTTT.

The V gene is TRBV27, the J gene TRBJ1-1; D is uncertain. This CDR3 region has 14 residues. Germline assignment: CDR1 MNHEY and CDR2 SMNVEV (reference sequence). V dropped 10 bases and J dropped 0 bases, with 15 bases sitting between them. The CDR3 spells CATQPRGMNTEAFF. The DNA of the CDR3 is TGTGCCACTCAACCCCGGGGAATGAACACTGAAGCTTTCTTT.

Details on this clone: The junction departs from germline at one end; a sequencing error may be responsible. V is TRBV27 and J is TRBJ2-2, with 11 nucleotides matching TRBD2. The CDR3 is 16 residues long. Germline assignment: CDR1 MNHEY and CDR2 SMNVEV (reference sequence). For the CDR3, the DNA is TGTGCCAGCAGTTCCCCCCTAGCGGGGGGCACCCGGGAGCTGTTTTTT. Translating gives CASSSPLAGGTRELFF.

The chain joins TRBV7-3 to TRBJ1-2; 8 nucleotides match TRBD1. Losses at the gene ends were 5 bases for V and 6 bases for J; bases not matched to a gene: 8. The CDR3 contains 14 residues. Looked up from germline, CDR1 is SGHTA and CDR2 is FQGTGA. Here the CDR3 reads CASSLTGVMDGYTF. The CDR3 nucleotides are TGTGCCAGCAGCCTGACAGGGGTAATGGATGGCTACACCTTC.

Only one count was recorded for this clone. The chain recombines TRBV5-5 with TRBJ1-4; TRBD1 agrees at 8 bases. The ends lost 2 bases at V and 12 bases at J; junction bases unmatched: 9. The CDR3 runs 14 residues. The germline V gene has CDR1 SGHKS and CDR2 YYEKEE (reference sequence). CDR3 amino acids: CASSFPGGNLELFF. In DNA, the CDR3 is TGTGCCAGCAGCTTTCCAGGGGGCAATTTGGAACTGTTTTTT.

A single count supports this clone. CDR3 region: CAWSIGALSQPQHF. DNA of the CDR3: TGTGCCTGGAGTATAGGGGCGTTGAGCCAGCCCCAGCATTTT. The chain is built from TRBV30 and TRBJ1-5, with D possibly TRBD1 on 5 matching bases. Trimming took 2 bases from V and 7 from J, leaving 15 bases between them. Looked up from germline, CDR1 is GTSNPN and CDR2 is SVGIG (reference sequence). The CDR3 length is 14 residues.

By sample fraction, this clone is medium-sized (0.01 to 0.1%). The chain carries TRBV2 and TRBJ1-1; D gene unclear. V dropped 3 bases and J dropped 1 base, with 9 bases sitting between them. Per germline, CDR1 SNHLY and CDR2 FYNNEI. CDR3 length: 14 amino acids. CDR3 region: CASSEGRANTEAFF. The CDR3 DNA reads TGTGCCAGCAGTGAGGGGAGGGCGAACACTGAAGCTTTCTTT. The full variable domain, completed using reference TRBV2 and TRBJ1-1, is EPEVTQTPSHQVTQMGQEVILRCVPISNHLYFYWYRQILGQKVEFLVSFYNNEISEKSEIFDDQFSVERPDGSNFTLKIRSTKLEDSAMYFCASSEGRANTEAFFGQGTRLTVV.

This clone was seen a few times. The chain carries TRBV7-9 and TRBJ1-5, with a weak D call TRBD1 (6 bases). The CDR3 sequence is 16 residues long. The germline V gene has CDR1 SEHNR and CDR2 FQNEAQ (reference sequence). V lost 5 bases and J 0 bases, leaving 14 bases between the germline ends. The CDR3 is CASSVSRTDSNQPQHF. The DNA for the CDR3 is TGTGCCAGCAGCGTATCACGGACAGATAGCAATCAGCCCCAGCATTTT.

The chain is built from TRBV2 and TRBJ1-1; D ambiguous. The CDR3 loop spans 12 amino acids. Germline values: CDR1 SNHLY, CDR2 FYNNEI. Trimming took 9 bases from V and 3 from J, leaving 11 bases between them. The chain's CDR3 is CASLEGYTEAFF. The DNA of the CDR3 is TGTGCCAGTTTAGAGGGCTACACTGAAGCTTTCTTT.

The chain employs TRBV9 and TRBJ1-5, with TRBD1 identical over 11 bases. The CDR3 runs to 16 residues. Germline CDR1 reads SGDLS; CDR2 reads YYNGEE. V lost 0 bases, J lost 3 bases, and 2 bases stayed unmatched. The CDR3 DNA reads TGTGCCAGCAGCGTAGGGGACAGGGGGTACAATCAGCCCCAGCATTTT. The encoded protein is CASSVGDRGYNQPQHF.

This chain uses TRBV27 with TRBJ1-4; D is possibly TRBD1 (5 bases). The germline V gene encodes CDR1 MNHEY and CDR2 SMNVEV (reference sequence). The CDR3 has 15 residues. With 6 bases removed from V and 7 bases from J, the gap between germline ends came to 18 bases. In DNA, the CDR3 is TGTGCCAGCAGACTTATCTCCGGGGGAAGTGAAAAACTGTTTTTT. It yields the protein CASRLISGGSEKLFF.

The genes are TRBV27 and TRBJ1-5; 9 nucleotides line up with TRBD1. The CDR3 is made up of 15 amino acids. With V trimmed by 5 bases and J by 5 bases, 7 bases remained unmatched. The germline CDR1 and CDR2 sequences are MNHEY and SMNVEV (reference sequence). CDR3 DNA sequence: TGTGCCAGCAGTCCCGGGACAGGGAGTGATCAGCCCCAGCATTTT. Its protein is CASSPGTGSDQPQHF.

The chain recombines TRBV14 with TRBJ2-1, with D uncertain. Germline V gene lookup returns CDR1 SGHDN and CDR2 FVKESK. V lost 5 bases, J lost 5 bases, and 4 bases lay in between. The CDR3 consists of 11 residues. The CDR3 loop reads CASSFNNEQFF. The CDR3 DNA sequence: TGTGCCAGCAGCTTCAACAATGAGCAGTTCTTC.

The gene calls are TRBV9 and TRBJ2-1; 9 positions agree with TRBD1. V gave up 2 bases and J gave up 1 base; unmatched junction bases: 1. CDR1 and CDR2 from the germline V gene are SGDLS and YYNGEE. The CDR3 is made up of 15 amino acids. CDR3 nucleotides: TGTGCCAGCAGCGTGGGACAGGGATCCTACAATGAGCAGTTCTTC. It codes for CASSVGQGSYNEQFF.

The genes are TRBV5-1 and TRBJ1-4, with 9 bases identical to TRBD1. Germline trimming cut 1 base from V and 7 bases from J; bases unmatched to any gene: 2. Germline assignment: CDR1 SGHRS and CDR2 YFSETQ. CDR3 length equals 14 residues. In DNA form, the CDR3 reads TGCGCCAGCAGCTTGACAGGGGGCAGTGAAAAACTGTTTTTT. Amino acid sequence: CASSLTGGSEKLFF.

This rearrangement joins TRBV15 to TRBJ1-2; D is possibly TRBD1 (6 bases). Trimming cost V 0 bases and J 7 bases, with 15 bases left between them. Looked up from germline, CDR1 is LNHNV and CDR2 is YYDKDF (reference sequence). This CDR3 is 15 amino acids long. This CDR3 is CATSREGVRGSGYTF. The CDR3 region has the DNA TGTGCCACCAGCAGAGAGGGTGTGAGGGGGTCTGGCTACACCTTC.

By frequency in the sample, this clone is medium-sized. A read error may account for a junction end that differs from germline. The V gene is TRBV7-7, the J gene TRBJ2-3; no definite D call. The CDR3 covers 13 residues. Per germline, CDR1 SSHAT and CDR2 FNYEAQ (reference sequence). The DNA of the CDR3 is TGTGCTAGCAGCCGAGTGGGCTCAGATACGCAGTATTTT. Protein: CASSRVGSDTQYF.